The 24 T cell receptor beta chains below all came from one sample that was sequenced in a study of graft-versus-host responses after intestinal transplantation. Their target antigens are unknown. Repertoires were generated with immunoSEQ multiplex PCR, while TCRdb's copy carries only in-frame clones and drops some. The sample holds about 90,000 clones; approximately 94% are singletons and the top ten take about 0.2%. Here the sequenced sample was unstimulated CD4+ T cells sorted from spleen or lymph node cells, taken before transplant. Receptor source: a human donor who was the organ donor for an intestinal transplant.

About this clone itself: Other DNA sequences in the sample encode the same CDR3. The CDR3 loop is CASSFTLAGAGTQYF. Here the CDR3 DNA reads TGTGCCAGCAGCTTCACTCTAGCGGGAGCAGGAACGCAGTATTTT. The gene calls are TRBV7-3 and TRBJ2-3, with 10 bases fitting TRBD2. Per the germline V gene, CDR1 is SGHTA and CDR2 is FQGTGA. The J segment lost 9 bases and the V segment lost 3 bases, leaving 9 bases of the junction unmatched. The CDR3 extends over 15 amino acids.

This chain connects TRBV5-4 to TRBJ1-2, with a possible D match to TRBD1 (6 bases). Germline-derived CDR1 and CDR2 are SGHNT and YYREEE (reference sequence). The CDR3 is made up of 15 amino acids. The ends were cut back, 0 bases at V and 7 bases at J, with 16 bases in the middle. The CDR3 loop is CASSLGRGQTGGYTF. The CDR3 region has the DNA TGTGCCAGCAGCTTGGGGAGAGGACAGACGGGTGGCTACACCTTC.

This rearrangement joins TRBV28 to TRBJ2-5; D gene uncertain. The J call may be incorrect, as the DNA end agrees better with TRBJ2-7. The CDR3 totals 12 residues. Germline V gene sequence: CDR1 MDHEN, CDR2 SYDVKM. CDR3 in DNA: TGTGCCAGCAGCTATCTGCCCTACGAGCAGTACTTC. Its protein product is CASSYLPYEQYF.

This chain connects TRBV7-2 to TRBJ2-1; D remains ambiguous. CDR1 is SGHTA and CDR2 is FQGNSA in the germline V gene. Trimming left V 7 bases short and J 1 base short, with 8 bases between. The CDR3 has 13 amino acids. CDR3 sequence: CASTSTSYNEQFF. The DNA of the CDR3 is TGTGCCAGCACCTCAACGTCCTACAATGAGCAGTTCTTC. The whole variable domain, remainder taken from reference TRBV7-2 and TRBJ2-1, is GAGVSQSPSNKVTEKGKDVELRCDPISGHTALYWYRQSLGQGLEFLIYFQGNSAPDKSGLPSDRFSAERTGGSVSTLTIQRTQQEDSAVYLCASTSTSYNEQFFGPGTRLTVL.

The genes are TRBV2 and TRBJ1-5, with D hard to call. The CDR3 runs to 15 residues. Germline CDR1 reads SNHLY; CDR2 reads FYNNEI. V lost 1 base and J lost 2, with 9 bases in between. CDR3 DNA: TGTGCCAGCAGTGAAGGATTTTCTGGCAATCAGCCCCAGCATTTT. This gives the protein CASSEGFSGNQPQHF.

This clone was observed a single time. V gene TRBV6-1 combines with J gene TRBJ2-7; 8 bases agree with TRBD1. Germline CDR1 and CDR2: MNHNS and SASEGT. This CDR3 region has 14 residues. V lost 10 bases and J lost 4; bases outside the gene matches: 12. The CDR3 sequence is CAIRRTGLMYEQYF. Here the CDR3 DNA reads TGTGCCATTCGACGGACAGGGTTGATGTACGAGCAGTACTTC.

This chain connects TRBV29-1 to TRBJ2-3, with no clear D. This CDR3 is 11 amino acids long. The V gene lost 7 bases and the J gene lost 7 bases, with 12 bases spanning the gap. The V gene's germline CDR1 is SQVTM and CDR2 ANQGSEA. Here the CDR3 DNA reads TGCAGCGCTAGTGTTCCATATACGCAGTATTTT. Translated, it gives CSASVPYTQYF.

In nucleotides, the CDR3 is TGTGCCAGCAGATCAGGACAGGGGGCCTACAATGAGCAGTTCTTC. Translated, it gives CASRSGQGAYNEQFF. The chain has TRBV27 and TRBJ2-1; 10 bases are shared with TRBD1. This CDR3 spans 15 amino acids. The V gene's germline CDR1 is MNHEY and CDR2 SMNVEV (reference sequence). The V segment lost 6 bases and the J segment 2 bases; nucleotides outside the gene matches: 4.

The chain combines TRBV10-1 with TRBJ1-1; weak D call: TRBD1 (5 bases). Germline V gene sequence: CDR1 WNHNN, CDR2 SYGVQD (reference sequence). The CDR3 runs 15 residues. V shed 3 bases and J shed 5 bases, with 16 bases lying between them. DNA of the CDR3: TGCGCCAGCAGTGACCGGGACTGCAAGACTACTGAAGCTTTCTTT. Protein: CASSDRDCKTTEAFF.

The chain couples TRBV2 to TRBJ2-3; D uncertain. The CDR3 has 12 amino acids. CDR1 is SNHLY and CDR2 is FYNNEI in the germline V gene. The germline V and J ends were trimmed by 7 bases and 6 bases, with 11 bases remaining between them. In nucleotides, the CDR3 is TGTGCCAGCATGTTTGTTGGGGATACGCAGTATTTT. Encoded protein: CASMFVGDTQYF.

The CDR3 here is CASSYSRQGFGYTF. In DNA form, the CDR3 reads TGTGCCAGCAGTTACTCGAGACAGGGGTTTGGCTACACCTTC. V gene TRBV6-5 combines with J gene TRBJ1-2; 8 bases are shared with TRBD1. CDR1 is MNHEY and CDR2 is SVGAGI in the germline V gene. This CDR3 comprises 14 residues. Germline trimming cut 0 bases from V and 7 bases from J; bases unmatched to any gene: 4.

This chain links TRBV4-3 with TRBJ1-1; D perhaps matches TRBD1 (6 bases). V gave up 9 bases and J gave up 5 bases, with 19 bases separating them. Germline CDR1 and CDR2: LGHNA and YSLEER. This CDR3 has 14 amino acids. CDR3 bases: TGCGCCAGTATACAGTCGACAGGAGGGACTGAAGCTTTCTTT. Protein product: CASIQSTGGTEAFF.

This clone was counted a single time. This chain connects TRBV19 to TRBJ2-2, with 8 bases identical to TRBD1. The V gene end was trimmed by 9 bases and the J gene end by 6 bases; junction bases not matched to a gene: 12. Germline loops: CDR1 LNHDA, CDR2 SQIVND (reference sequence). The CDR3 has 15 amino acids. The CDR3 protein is CASFLRTGGPGELFF. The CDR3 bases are TGTGCCAGCTTCTTACGCACAGGGGGTCCCGGGGAGCTGTTTTTT.

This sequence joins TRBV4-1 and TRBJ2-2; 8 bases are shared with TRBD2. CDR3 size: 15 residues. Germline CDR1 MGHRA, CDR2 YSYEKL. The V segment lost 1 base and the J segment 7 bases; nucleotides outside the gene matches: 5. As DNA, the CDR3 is TGCGCCAGCAGCCAAGCGAACGGGGGGGGCGGGGAGCTGTTTTTT. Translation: CASSQANGGGGELFF.

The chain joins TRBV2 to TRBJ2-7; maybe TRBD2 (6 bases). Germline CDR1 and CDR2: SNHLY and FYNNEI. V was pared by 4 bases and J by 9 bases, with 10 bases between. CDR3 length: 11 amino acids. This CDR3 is CASSVGGGQYF. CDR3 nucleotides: TGTGCCAGCAGTGTGGGGGGAGGGCAGTACTTC.

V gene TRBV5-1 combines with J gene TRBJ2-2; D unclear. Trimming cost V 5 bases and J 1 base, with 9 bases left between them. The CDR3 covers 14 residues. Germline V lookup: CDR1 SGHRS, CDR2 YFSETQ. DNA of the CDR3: TGCGCCAGCAGGCGGACGCGGAACACCGGGGAGCTGTTTTTT. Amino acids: CASRRTRNTGELFF.

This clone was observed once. The CDR3 coding sequence is TGCGCCAGCAGTTATGTTGTAGGTGAAGGGGAAGCTTTCTTT. It encodes CASSYVVGEGEAFF. This chain uses TRBV5-1 with TRBJ1-1; D gene uncertain. Trimming stripped 5 bases from V and 8 bases from J, with 19 bases between. In germline, CDR1 is SGHRS, CDR2 YFSETQ. This CDR3 is 14 amino acids long.

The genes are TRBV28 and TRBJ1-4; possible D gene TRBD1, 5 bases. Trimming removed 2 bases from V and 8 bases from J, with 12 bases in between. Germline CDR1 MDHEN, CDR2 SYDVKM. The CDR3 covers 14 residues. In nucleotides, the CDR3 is TGTGCCAGCAGTTTAGGGGCGGAAGGGGAAAAACTGTTTTTT. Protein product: CASSLGAEGEKLFF. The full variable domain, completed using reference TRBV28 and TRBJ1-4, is DVKVTQSSRYLVKRTGEKVFLECVQDMDHENMFWYRQDPGLGLRLIYFSYDVKMKEKGDIPEGYSVSREKKERFSLILESASTNQTSMYLCASSLGAEGEKLFFGSGTQLSVL.

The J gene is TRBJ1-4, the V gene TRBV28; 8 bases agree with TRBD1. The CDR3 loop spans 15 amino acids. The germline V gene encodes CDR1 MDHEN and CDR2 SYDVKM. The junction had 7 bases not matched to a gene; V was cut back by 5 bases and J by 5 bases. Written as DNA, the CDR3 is TGTGCCAGCAGTCCCTCACAGGGGGGGAATGAAAAACTGTTTTTT. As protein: CASSPSQGGNEKLFF.

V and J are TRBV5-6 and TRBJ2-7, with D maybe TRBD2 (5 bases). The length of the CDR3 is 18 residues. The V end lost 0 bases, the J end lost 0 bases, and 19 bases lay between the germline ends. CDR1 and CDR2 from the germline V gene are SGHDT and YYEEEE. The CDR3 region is CASSLARPEGRSSYEQYF. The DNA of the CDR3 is TGTGCCAGCAGCTTGGCGAGGCCAGAGGGCCGTAGCTCCTACGAGCAGTACTTC.

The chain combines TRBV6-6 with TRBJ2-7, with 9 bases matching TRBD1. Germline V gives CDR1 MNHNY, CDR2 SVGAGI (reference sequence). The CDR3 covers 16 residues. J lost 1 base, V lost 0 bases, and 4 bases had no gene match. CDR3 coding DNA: TGTGCCAGCAGTTACTCCACCGGGACAGGGTCCTACGAGCAGTACTTC. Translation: CASSYSTGTGSYEQYF.

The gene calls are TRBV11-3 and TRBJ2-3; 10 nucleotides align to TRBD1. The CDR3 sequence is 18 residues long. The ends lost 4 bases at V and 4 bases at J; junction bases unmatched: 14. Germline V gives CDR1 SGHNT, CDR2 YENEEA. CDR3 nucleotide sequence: TGTGCCAGCAGCTCCGGGACAGGGGCATGGGAGAGGGCAGATACGCAGTATTTT. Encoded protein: CASSSGTGAWERADTQYF.

The DNA for the CDR3 is TGTGCCAGCAGCTTAGAAGGCCAGGGCGGGCGGGAGCAGTACTTC. Translation: CASSLEGQGGREQYF. The V gene is TRBV7-6, the J gene TRBJ2-5, with 7 bases identical to TRBD2. Trimming removed 1 base from V and 11 bases from J; junction bases left unmatched: 13. The CDR3 loop spans 15 amino acids. The germline V gene encodes CDR1 SGHVS and CDR2 FNYEAQ. Drawing the rest from reference TRBV7-6 and TRBJ2-5, the complete variable domain is GAGVSQSPRYKVTKRGQDVALRCDPISGHVSLYWYRQALGQGPEFLTYFNYEAQQDKSGLPNDRFSAERPEGSISTLTIQRTEQRDSAMYRCASSLEGQGGREQYFGPGTRLLVL.

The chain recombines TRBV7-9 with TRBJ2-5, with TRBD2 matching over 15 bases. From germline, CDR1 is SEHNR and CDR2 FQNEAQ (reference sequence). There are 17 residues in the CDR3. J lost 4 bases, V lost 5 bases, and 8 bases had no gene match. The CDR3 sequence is CASSSGPGLAGGETQYF. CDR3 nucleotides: TGTGCCAGCAGCAGCGGACCGGGACTAGCGGGGGGAGAGACCCAGTACTTC.